A selection of T cell receptor beta chains follows, all from one sample in a study of blood T cell repertoires in COVID-19. Assay used: immunoSEQ multiplex PCR; TCRdb lists only in-frame clones, some missing. The sample comprises tens of thousands of clones, roughly nine tenths of which are singletons, and 15% to 20% rests with the top ten. The material sequenced was peripheral blood. Receptor source: a woman of 80 years or more with active or convalescent COVID-19. Each CDR3 is given without its conserved first and last residue. The D gene is left open where the match is weak.

d_call cdr3_length j_call v_call cdr3_aa
. 14 TRBJ1-3 TRBV4-3 ASSQDEQGGGNTIY
. 9 TRBJ1-5 TRBV19 ASSIRGPQH
. 12 TRBJ1-1 TRBV28 ASRKQLKNTEAF
TRBD1 13 TRBJ1-3 TRBV7-2 ASSTGASSGNTIY
TRBD1 13 TRBJ2-7 TRBV28 ASSITGTGKYEQY
TRBD1 13 TRBJ2-7 TRBV5-6 ASSWGTGSSYEQY
TRBD1 12 TRBJ2-1 TRBV10-3 AISEGTGWGEQF
. 13 TRBJ2-7 TRBV6-5 ASSYGSGAPTEQY
TRBD1 15 TRBJ2-2 TRBV7-9 ASRPSGQGLNTGELF
. 15 TRBJ1-1 TRBV7-2 ASSVIGRGVLDTEAF
TRBD2 15 TRBJ2-3 TRBV2 ASSRIGGANPTDTQY
. 14 TRBJ1-3 TRBV28 ASRGRPINSGNTIY
TRBD1 13 TRBJ1-1 TRBV28 ASIPGGQEKTEAF
TRBD1 14 TRBJ1-2 TRBV6-2/TRBV6-3 ASSSLPGQGNYGYT
TRBD1 14 TRBJ2-1 TRBV28 ASSFPRQGGGDEQF
TRBD2 14 TRBJ2-1 TRBV5-4 ASSRTSALTYNEQF
. 12 TRBJ1-5 TRBV27 ASSPIGGNQPQH
. 9 TRBJ2-1 TRBV7-2 ASTLGGEQF
TRBD2 11 TRBJ2-7 TRBV4-3 ASSQGTSYEQY
. 14 TRBJ2-1 TRBV7-3 ASSALGRGAGNEQF
TRBD1 15 TRBJ1-6 TRBV19 ASSTMTGRYRNSPLH
TRBD1 15 TRBJ2-6 TRBV18 ASSLTGVNSGANVLT
TRBD1 13 TRBJ1-5 TRBV6-5 ASIQGANGNQPQH
TRBD2 15 TRBJ2-2 TRBV9 ASSVGLAGGPTGELF
. 13 TRBJ1-5 TRBV24-1 ATSDAGDGNQPQH
TRBD1 15 TRBJ1-5 TRBV24-1 ATSEPTGQGGNQPQH
. 13 TRBJ1-2 TRBV9 ASSVDDRRSYGYT
. 12 TRBJ2-3 TRBV5-5 ASSLARSTDTQY
. 13 TRBJ1-2 TRBV5-4 ASSLARPPSYGYT
TRBD1 13 TRBJ2-5 TRBV7-2 ASSLLDRAWETQY
TRBD2 13 TRBJ2-3 TRBV7-2 ASSLGSGGASTQY
. 13 TRBJ1-2 TRBV12-1 ASSPGGHRGYGYT
. 11 TRBJ2-1 TRBV27 ASSFLGDNEQF
. 13 TRBJ1-4 TRBV7-2 ASSLARGSNEKLF
. 10 TRBJ2-7 TRBV4-3 AARGQNDEQY
TRBD1 11 TRBJ2-7 TRBV6-5 ASRRTGGYEQY
. 15 TRBJ1-5 TRBV21-1 ASSKVWQGDSNQPQH
TRBD2 13 TRBJ2-5 TRBV10-3 AISSLGLAEETQY
TRBD1 13 TRBJ1-4 TRBV10-3 AISESPDRGEKLF
TRBD2 15 TRBJ2-1 TRBV4-1 ASSQDRSGGAYNEQF